Given below is one TCR beta chain in context. Its antigen remains unknown. This specimen belongs to a study of human T cells and chemical hapten exposure. Study-level points and caveats: Expanded TCRs made up significantly more big CDR3 similarity clusters than controls did. Following DPC sensitization, TCRs present above 1 in 1000 frequency showed no change.

V lost 3 bases to trimming and J lost 10 bases, with 3 bases between them. Germline V lookup: CDR1 SQVTM, CDR2 ANQGSEA. The CDR3 spans 8 residues. TCRdb analysed the RACE reads with MiXCR anew, one entry per CDR3 protein. The sample has roughly 80,000 distinct CDR3 sequences, over 8.5% seen once. Specified time point: patch test 1, 2 weeks after DPC sensitization. Treatment reported: therapeutic diphenylcyclopropenone sensitization with weekly scalp DPC. The chain recombines TRBV29-1 with TRBJ2-5; D is unclear. The sequencing used whole blood, collected in connection with sensitization to the hapten diphenylcyclopropenone (DPC). The sequence was collected from a woman aged 45-65 years with alopecia areata. Some clones in this sample may be carry-over from other donors' samples. CDR3 amino acids: CSVDDQYF. The CDR3 DNA follows: TGCAGCGTTGATGACCAGTACTTC.